This TCR beta chain appears in the sequencing data of a study of T cell repertoires and HLA-DP antigens. Study in general: In vitro CD4+ alloreactivity was against HeLa-presented HLA-DP.

Amplification used primers for 54 TRBV and 13 TRBJ segments. TCRdb's copy holds only in-frame clones and misses some; the assay was immunoSEQ multiplex PCR. The sample includes about 89,000 clones, around nine tenths seen only once; the top ten take about 1.7%. Of note for this clone: The antigen remains undetermined.

Findings of the study overall: Clones undetected before culture averaged about 35% against one allele and roughly 53% against the other.

The CDR3 runs to 18 residues. The rearrangement joins TRBV21-1 to TRBJ2-7; the table's D call TRBD1 went unverified against the DNA. TRBV21-1 is tagged as a pseudogene. The receptor was isolated from a man aged 45-65 years in good health and CMV-seronegative. The sample taken for sequencing was CD4+ T cells from PBMCs. The CDR3 sequence is CASSKFTPWGHVSYEQYF. The CDR3, as DNA: TGTGCCAGCAGCAAGTTCACGCCCTGGGGACACGTCTCCTACGAGCAGTACTTC.